This T cell receptor beta chain was recorded in a study of blood T cell repertoires in COVID-19. Study-wide background: Researchers got acute and convalescent COVID-19 samples from the United States, Italy and Spain. PBMCs, B-cell-depleted T cells, or T cells provided the cDNA or gDNA that made up the material.

The length of the CDR3 is 13 residues. The germline V gene has CDR1 KGHSH and CDR2 LQKENI. V lost 8 bases and J 0 bases, leaving 11 bases between the germline ends. Source study methods: By means of reference gene primer amplification, nucleated cell counts were estimated. Clones were read by immunoSEQ multiplex PCR, and TCRdb kept only the in-frame ones, dropping some. The V and J calls and the clone size are those of that table, but D and trimming were determined from the DNA. The sample comprises around 250,000 clones, about 84% of which are singletons, and 5.5% to 6.5% rests with the top ten. The rearrangement joins TRBV18 to TRBJ2-7, with D perhaps TRBD2 (6 bases). Input material: peripheral blood. The source of this sequence is a woman of 80 years or more with COVID-19, enrolled during active disease. The CDR3 loop reads CASTRDSSYEQYF. The CDR3 nucleotides are TGTGCCAGCACTAGGGACTCCTCCTACGAGCAGTACTTC.